These 19 T cell receptor beta chains originate from one sample sequenced in a study of T-cell reconstitution after alpha-beta-depleted transplantation in children. For TCRbeta, the library was prepared with unique molecular identifiers. MiXCR was run by TCRdb on the PCR reads, yielding one entry per CDR3 protein. The table lists hundreds of thousands of distinct CDR3 sequences, about an eighth of them singletons. The source material was PBMCs, mostly from graft donor cells, sampled 360 days after TCRalphabeta/CD19-depleted stem cell transplant. The source of these receptors is a male patient under 18 who had a stem cell transplant for acute myeloid leukemia, so the T cells may come from the graft donor.

This clonotype was observed a handful of times. The chain uses TRBV28 and TRBJ1-2, with D unresolved. Deletions cut 4 bases from V and 5 bases from J, with 8 bases between. There are 12 residues in the CDR3. Germline CDR1 is MDHEN and CDR2 is SYDVKM. The CDR3 bases are TGTGCCAGCAGTTCCGAGATTTATGGCTACACCTTC. Residues: CASSSEIYGYTF.

The chain employs TRBV5-1 and TRBJ2-1; 12 bases fit TRBD2. The germline V gene has CDR1 SGHRS and CDR2 YFSETQ. CDR3 length: 19 amino acids. V was clipped by 6 bases and J by 1 base; unmatched bases: 14. The CDR3: CASTPWGLAGGGSYNEQFF. CDR3 nucleotides: TGCGCCAGCACCCCGTGGGGACTAGCGGGCGGTGGGTCCTACAATGAGCAGTTCTTC.

This clonotype was seen a handful of times. The rearrangement joins TRBV7-9 to TRBJ2-1; TRBD1 matches 11 bases. Germline lookup yields CDR1 SEHNR and CDR2 FQNEAQ (reference sequence). The J segment lost 7 bases and the V segment lost 8 bases, leaving 7 bases of the junction unmatched. The length of the CDR3 is 14 residues. CDR3 sequence (DNA): TGTGCCAGCCAAGGGGGACAGGGGGGGAATGAGCAGTTCTTC. As protein: CASQGGQGGNEQFF.

V is TRBV12-3 or TRBV12-4 and J is TRBJ1-2; 7 nucleotides line up with TRBD1. The CDR3 spans 16 residues. J was trimmed by 2 bases and V by 5 bases; bases with no gene match: 11. CDR3 protein: CASSIRRTGLNYGYTF. DNA of the CDR3: TGTGCCAGCAGTATCCGGAGGACAGGCTTGAACTATGGCTACACCTTC.

V usage is TRBV28 and J usage is TRBJ2-7; weak D call: TRBD2 (5 bases). The CDR3 contains 16 residues. V lost 0 bases to trimming and J lost 4 bases, with 16 bases between them. Per the germline V gene, CDR1 is MDHEN and CDR2 is SYDVKM. Written as DNA, the CDR3 is TGTGCCAGCAGTTTATGGGTCGGGAAAGTTCGATACGAGCAGTACTTC. Amino acids: CASSLWVGKVRYEQYF.

This clonotype was observed many times. The chain has TRBV4-2 and TRBJ2-5, with no clear D. V dropped 1 base and J dropped 2 bases, with 20 bases sitting between them. The CDR3 loop spans 18 amino acids. Germline CDR1 and CDR2: LGHNA and YNFKEQ. CDR3 in amino acids: CASSQVRYGIVVQETQYF. CDR3 nucleotides: TGTGCCAGCAGCCAAGTAAGGTATGGGATCGTGGTACAAGAGACCCAGTACTTC.

In regard to this clonotype: This may come from a read error, since a much larger clone is one base off. This chain connects TRBV4-3 to TRBJ2-3; TRBD2 might be the D (5 bases). This CDR3 region has 17 residues. Germline CDR1 LGHNA, CDR2 YSLEER. The CDR3 is CGSSQDVTGFGTDTQYF. CDR3 nucleotide sequence: TGCGGCAGCAGCCAAGATGTCACGGGGTTCGGCACAGATACGCAGTATTTT.

This clonotype was found many times. The V and J genes are TRBV7-8 and TRBJ2-1; tentative D call: TRBD2 (6 bases). CDR3 length: 13 amino acids. Per germline, CDR1 SGHVS and CDR2 FQNEAQ. Trimming stripped 5 bases from V and 9 bases from J, with 14 bases between. Here the CDR3 reads CASSPNRGSEQFF. The CDR3 DNA follows: TGTGCCAGCAGCCCAAACCGGGGGTCTGAGCAGTTCTTC.

This clonotype appeared many times. The CDR3 region is CASSLVTGTYEQYF. CDR3 nucleotide sequence: TGTGCCAGCAGTTTAGTGACAGGGACCTACGAGCAGTACTTC. This rearrangement joins TRBV12-3 or TRBV12-4 to TRBJ2-7, with 7 bases identical to TRBD1. This CDR3 comprises 14 residues. J gave up 2 bases and V 1 base, and 2 bases lay outside the gene matches.

This clonotype was recorded a few times. The CDR3 nucleotides are TGTGCCAGCAGCTGGCTTAGCGGGAGCTCCTACAATGAGCAGTTCTTC. The encoded protein is CASSWLSGSSYNEQFF. The chain recombines TRBV5-6 with TRBJ2-1; 9 bases agree with TRBD2. V lost 3 bases, J lost 0 bases, and 4 bases stayed unmatched. CDR1 is SGHDT, CDR2 YYEEEE, per germline. CDR3 length: 16 amino acids.

This chain joins TRBV7-2 and TRBJ2-1; 8 bases fit TRBD2. J gave up 3 bases and V 4 bases, and 5 bases lay outside the gene matches. The CDR3 is made up of 15 amino acids. Germline V lookup: CDR1 SGHTA, CDR2 FQGNSA. The DNA of the CDR3 is TGTGCCAGCAGCTGGCCGGGACTAGGCTACAATGAGCAGTTCTTC. Residues: CASSWPGLGYNEQFF.

The chain employs TRBV7-3 and TRBJ2-2, with 10 bases matching TRBD2. The CDR3 extends over 17 amino acids. CDR1 is SGHTA and CDR2 is FQGTGA in the germline V gene. Trimming at V came to 3 bases and at J to 1 base, leaving 5 bases not matched to a gene. DNA for the CDR3: TGTGCCAGCAGCTTCAGCGGGAGGGCGGTGAACACCGGGGAGCTGTTTTTT. Translated, it gives CASSFSGRAVNTGELFF. Supplemented by reference TRBV7-3 and TRBJ2-2, the full variable domain reads GAGVSQTPSNKVTEKGKYVELRCDPISGHTALYWYRQSLGQGPEFLIYFQGTGAADDSGLPNDRFFAVRPEGSVSTLKIQRTERGDSAVYLCASSFSGRAVNTGELFFGEGSRLTVL.

Ten or more counts support this clonotype. This CDR3 reads CSVESGGAYEQYF. The CDR3 DNA reads TGCAGCGTTGAATCTGGTGGAGCCTACGAGCAGTACTTC. V gene TRBV29-1 combines with J gene TRBJ2-7; no clear D. Germline V gene data show CDR1 as SQVTM and CDR2 as ANQGSEA. V lost 2 bases to trimming and J lost 2 bases, with 10 bases between them. The CDR3 has 13 amino acids.

V usage is TRBV27 and J usage is TRBJ2-1; 9 nucleotides line up with TRBD2. The CDR3 is made up of 15 amino acids. The V gene's germline CDR1 is MNHEY and CDR2 SMNVEV (reference sequence). J lost 7 bases, V lost 8 bases, and 12 bases had no gene match. Here the CDR3 reads CASASPGLAANEQFF. DNA for the CDR3: TGTGCCAGCGCTTCACCGGGACTAGCAGCTAATGAGCAGTTCTTC.

In its sample, this clonotype was seen a few times. The V gene is TRBV29-1, the J gene TRBJ2-1; 11 nucleotides align to TRBD2. Germline V CDR1 and CDR2: SQVTM, ANQGSEA. The junction had 5 bases not matched to a gene; V was cut back by 4 bases and J by 3 bases. The CDR3 covers 15 residues. The CDR3 DNA sequence: TGCAGCGTTGGGATAGCGGGAGGGTTCTACAATGAGCAGTTCTTC. Its protein is CSVGIAGGFYNEQFF.

This clonotype was detected a few times. The CDR3 nucleotides are TGTGCCAGCAGTTTACGACAGGGGACCGGGGAGCTGTTTTTT. The encoded protein is CASSLRQGTGELFF. The V and J genes are TRBV12-3 or TRBV12-4 and TRBJ2-2; 8 bases map to TRBD1. V dropped 2 bases and J dropped 5; count of bases not matched to a gene: 1. This CDR3 region has 14 residues.

This clonotype was seen a few times. The V and J genes are TRBV29-1 and TRBJ2-2, with a tentative D call TRBD2 (6 bases). Trimming pared 8 bases from V and 0 bases from J, leaving 40 bases between. Per the germline V gene, CDR1 is SQVTM and CDR2 is ANQGSEA. The CDR3 is 23 amino acids. The CDR3 region has the DNA TGCAGCCCACTGACTAGAGTCAAGTATCGGCGCCCGACCCCACTTGCGAACACCGGGGAGCTGTTTTTT. This codes for CSPLTRVKYRRPTPLANTGELFF.

Many counts were recorded for this clonotype. This sequence joins TRBV4-2 and TRBJ2-3; 9 bases fit TRBD1. The CDR3 runs 15 residues. Germline V CDR1 and CDR2: LGHNA, YNFKEQ. V lost 3 bases to trimming and J lost 2 bases; unmatched junction nucleotides: 3. The CDR3 coding sequence is TGTGCCAGCAGCCACGGGACAGGGTTCACAGATACGCAGTATTTT. Translated: CASSHGTGFTDTQYF.

This clonotype was counted ten times or more. This chain connects TRBV6-5 to TRBJ2-3; 11 nucleotides match TRBD2. Germline V gene lookup returns CDR1 MNHEY and CDR2 SVGAGI. Unmatched junction bases numbered 8, after V lost 0 bases and J lost 0 bases. This CDR3 is built from 19 residues. In DNA, the CDR3 is TGTGCCAGCAGTTACTCTCGACTAGCGGGACGACCTAGCACAGATACGCAGTATTTT. Translating gives CASSYSRLAGRPSTDTQYF.